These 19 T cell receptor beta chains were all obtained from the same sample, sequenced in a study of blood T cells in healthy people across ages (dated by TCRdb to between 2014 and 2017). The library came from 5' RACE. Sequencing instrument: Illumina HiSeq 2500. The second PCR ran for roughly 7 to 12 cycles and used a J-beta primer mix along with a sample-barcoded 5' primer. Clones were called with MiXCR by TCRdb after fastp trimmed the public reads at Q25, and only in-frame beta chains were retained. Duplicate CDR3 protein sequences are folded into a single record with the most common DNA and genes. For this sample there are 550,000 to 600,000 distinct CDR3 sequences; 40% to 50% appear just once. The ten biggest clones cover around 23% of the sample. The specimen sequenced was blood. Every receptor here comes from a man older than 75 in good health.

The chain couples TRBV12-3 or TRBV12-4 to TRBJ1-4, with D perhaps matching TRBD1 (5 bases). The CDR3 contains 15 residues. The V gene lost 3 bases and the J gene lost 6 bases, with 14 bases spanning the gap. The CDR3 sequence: CASSFGGAEDEKLFF. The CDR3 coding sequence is TGTGCCAGCAGTTTTGGTGGGGCCGAAGATGAAAAACTGTTTTTT.

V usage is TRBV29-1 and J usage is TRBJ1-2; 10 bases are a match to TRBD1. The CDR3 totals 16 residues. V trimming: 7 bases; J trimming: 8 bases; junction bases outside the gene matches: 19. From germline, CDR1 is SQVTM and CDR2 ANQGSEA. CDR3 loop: CSAGGWSGTGELGYTF. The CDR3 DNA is TGCAGCGCCGGAGGATGGTCTGGGACAGGGGAGCTCGGCTACACCTTC.

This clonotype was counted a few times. This chain's CDR3 is CASSYRGDGANVLTF. CDR3 nucleotide sequence: TGTGCCAGCAGTTACAGGGGAGATGGGGCCAACGTCCTGACTTTC. The chain has TRBV6-6 and TRBJ2-6, with D perhaps TRBD1 or TRBD2 (5 bases each). CDR3 length: 15 residues. Trimming pared 2 bases from V and 3 bases from J, leaving 8 bases between. Germline CDR1 MNHNY, CDR2 SVGAGI (reference sequence).

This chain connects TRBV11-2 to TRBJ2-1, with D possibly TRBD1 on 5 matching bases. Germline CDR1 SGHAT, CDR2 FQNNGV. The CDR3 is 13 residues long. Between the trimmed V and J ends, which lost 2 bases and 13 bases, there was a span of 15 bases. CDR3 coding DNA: TGTGCCAGCAGCTTACAGGGTTGGGGCTCTCAGTTCTTC. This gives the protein CASSLQGWGSQFF.

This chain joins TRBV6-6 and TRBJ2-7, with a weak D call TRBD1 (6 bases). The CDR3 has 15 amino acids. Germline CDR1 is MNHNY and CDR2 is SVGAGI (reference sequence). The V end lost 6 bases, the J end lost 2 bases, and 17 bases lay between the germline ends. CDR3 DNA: TGTGCCAGCAGCCCCTCAGGGGCCTTGGCCTACGAGCAGTACTTC. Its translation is CASSPSGALAYEQYF.

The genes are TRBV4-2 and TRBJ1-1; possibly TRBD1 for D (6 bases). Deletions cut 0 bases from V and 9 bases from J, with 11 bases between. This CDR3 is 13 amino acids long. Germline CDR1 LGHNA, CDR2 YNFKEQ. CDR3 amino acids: CASSQETTGKAFF. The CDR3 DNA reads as TGTGCCAGCAGCCAAGAGACTACAGGGAAAGCTTTCTTT.

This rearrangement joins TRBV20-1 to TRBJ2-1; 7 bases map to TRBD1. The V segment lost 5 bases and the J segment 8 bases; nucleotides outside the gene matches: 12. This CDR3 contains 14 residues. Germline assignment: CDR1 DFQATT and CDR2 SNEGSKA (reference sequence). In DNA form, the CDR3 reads TGCAGTGCTCAGGGGGTTCCGGGCAAGGATGAGCAGTTCTTC. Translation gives CSAQGVPGKDEQFF.

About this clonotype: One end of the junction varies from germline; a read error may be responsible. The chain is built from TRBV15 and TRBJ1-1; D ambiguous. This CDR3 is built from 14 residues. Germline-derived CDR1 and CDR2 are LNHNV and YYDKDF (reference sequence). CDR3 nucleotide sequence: TGTGCCTCCAGCAGAGACGTTGCGGCCACTGAAGCTTTCTTT. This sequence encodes CASSRDVAATEAFF.

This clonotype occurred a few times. CDR3 sequence (DNA): TGTGCCAGCAGCGGGACTAGCGGGCAACAAGAGACCCAGTACTTC. This translates into CASSGTSGQQETQYF. The chain links TRBV11-2 to TRBJ2-5; 12 bases agree with TRBD2. V shed 5 bases, J shed 2 bases, and the junction held 3 bases outside the gene matches. CDR1 and CDR2 from the germline V gene are SGHAT and FQNNGV. The CDR3 length is 15 residues. The whole variable domain, filled in from reference TRBV11-2 and TRBJ2-5, reads EAGVAQSPRYKIIEKRQSVAFWCNPISGHATLYWYQQILGQGPKLLIQFQNNGVVDDSQLPKDRFSAERLKGVDSTLKIQPAKLEDSAVYLCASSGTSGQQETQYFGPGTRLLVL.

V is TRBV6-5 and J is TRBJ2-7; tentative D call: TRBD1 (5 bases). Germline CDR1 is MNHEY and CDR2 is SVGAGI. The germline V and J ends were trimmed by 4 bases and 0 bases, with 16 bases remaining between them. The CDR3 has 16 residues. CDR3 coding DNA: TGTGCCAGCAGTTCCCGACAGACCTCTAGCTCCTACGAGCAGTACTTC. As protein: CASSSRQTSSSYEQYF.

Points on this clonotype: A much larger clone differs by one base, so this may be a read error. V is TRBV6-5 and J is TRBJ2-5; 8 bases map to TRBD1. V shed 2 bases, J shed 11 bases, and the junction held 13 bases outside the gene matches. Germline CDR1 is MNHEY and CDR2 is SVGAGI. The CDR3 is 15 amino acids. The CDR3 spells CASSYARDRYNEQYF. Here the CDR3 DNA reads TGTGCCAGCAGTTACGCCCGGGACAGGTACAATGAGCAGTACTTC.

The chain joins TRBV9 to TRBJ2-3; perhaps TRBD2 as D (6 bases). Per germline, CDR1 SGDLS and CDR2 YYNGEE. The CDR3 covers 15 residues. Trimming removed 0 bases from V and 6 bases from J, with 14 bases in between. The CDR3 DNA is TGTGCCAGCAGCGTAGACGGGGGACGTTTGGATACGCAGTATTTT. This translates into CASSVDGGRLDTQYF.

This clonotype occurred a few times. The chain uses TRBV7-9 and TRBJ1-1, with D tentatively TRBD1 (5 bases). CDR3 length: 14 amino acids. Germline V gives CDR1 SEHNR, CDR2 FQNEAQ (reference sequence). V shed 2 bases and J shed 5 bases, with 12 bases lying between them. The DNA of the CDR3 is TGTGCCAGCAGCTTAATTGAGGGGATAACTGAAGCTTTCTTT. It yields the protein CASSLIEGITEAFF. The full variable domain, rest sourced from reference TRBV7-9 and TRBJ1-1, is DTGVSQNPRHKITKRGQNVTFRCDPISEHNRLYWYRQTLGQGPEFLTYFQNEAQLEKSRLLSDRFSAERPKGSFSTLEIQRTEQGDSAMYLCASSLIEGITEAFFGQGTRLTVV.

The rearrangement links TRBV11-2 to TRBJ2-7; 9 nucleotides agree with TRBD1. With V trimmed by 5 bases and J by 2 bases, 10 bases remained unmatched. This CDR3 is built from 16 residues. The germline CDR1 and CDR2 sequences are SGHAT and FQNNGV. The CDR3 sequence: CASSPRGTGRTYEQYF. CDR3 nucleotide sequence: TGTGCCAGCAGCCCGCGCGGGACAGGGCGAACCTACGAGCAGTACTTC.

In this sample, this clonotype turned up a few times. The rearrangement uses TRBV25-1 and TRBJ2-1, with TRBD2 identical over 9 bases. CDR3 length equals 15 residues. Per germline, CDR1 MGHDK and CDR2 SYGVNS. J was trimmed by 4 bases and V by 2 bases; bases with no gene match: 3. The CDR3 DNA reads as TGTGCCAGCAGTGAACTGGCGGGAGGGTACAATGAGCAGTTCTTC. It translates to CASSELAGGYNEQFF.

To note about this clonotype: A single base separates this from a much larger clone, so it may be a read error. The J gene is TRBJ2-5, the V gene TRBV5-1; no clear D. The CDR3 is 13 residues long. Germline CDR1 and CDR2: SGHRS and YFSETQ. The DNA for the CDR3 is TGCGCCAGCAGCTTGCAGACCCAAGAGGCCCAGTACTTC. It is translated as CASSLQTQEAQYF.

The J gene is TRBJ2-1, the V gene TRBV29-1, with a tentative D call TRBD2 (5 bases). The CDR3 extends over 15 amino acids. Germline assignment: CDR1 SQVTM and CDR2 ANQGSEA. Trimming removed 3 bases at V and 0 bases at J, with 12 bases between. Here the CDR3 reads CSVDEGRSSYNEQFF. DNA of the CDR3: TGCAGCGTTGACGAGGGTAGGAGCTCCTACAATGAGCAGTTCTTC.

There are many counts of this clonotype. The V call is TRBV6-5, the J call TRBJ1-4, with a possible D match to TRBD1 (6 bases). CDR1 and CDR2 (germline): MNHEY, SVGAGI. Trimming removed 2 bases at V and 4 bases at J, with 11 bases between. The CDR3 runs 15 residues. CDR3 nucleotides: TGTGCCAGCAGTTACCGACAGGCTGTTAATGAAAAACTGTTTTTT. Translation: CASSYRQAVNEKLFF.

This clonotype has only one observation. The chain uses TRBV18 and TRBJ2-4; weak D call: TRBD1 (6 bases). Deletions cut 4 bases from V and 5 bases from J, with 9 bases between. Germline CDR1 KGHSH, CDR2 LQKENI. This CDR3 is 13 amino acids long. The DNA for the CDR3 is TGTGCCAGCTCACAGGGGGTCCAAAACATTCAGTACTTC. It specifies CASSQGVQNIQYF.